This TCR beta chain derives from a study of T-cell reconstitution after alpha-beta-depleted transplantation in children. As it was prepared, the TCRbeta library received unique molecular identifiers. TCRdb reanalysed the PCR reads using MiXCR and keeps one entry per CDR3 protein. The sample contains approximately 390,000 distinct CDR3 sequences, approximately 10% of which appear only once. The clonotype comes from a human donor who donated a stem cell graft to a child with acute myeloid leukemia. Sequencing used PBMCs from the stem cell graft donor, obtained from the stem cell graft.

The CDR3 bases are TGCAGTGCCACCACGACAGGGGTTGATTCACCCCTCCACTTT. This encodes CSATTTGVDSPLHF. The chain joins TRBV20-1 to TRBJ1-6; 8 nucleotides agree with TRBD1. CDR1 is DFQATT and CDR2 is SNEGSKA in the germline V gene (reference sequence). CDR3 length: 14 amino acids. The trim removed 6 bases at V and 8 bases at J, leaving 9 bases unmatched.